These T cell receptor beta chains were read from a single sample in a study of blood T cell repertoires in COVID-19. The method was immunoSEQ multiplex PCR; TCRdb's version includes in-frame clones alone and lacks a portion of them. Of under 250,000 clones in the sample, roughly 80% were seen once. Sequenced input: peripheral blood. These receptors came from a man older than 75 with acute or convalescent COVID-19. Both conserved end residues are part of each CDR3. A D gene is named only where the DNA matches it firmly. Not every row has a clone size; where given, it reads once, few, many or a size class.

v_call: TRBV5-1
clone_size: NA
j_call: TRBJ2-1
d_call: TRBD2
cdr3_aa: CASSLGLVAGGGSYNEQFF
cdr3_nt: TGCGCCAGCAGCTTGGGTCTAGTTGCGGGGGGCGGGTCCTACAATGAGCAGTTCTTC

v_call: TRBV19
clone_size: NA
j_call: TRBJ2-6
d_call: TRBD1
cdr3_aa: CASIQTGVRSGANVLTF
cdr3_nt: TGTGCCAGTATACAGACAGGGGTGAGATCTGGGGCCAACGTCCTGACTTTC

v_call: TRBV5-4
clone_size: NA
j_call: TRBJ2-3
d_call: TRBD2
cdr3_aa: CASSRAGGSTDTQYF
cdr3_nt: TGTGCCAGCAGCCGGGCCGGGGGGAGCACAGATACGCAGTATTTT

v_call: TRBV29-1
clone_size: NA
j_call: TRBJ1-1
d_call: TRBD1
cdr3_aa: CSVWGQGFGEGPNTEAFF
cdr3_nt: TGCAGCGTTTGGGGACAGGGGTTCGGGGAGGGCCCGAACACTGAAGCTTTCTTT

v_call: TRBV5-8
clone_size: NA
j_call: TRBJ2-1
d_call: TRBD2
cdr3_aa: CASSLAWGLAGYNEQFF
cdr3_nt: TGTGCCAGCAGCTTGGCCTGGGGACTAGCGGGATACAATGAGCAGTTCTTC

v_call: TRBV2
clone_size: NA
j_call: TRBJ1-6
d_call: NA
cdr3_aa: CASSDWQKYNSPLHF
cdr3_nt: TGTGCCAGCAGTGATTGGCAGAAATATAATTCACCCCTCCACTTT

v_call: TRBV30
clone_size: NA
j_call: TRBJ1-5
d_call: TRBD1
cdr3_aa: CAWSKLAGGFSNQPQHF
cdr3_nt: TGTGCCTGGAGTAAGTTAGCAGGGGGCTTTAGCAATCAGCCCCAGCATTTT

v_call: TRBV15
clone_size: NA
j_call: TRBJ2-4
d_call: TRBD2
cdr3_aa: CATSGLAGGSAKNIQYF
cdr3_nt: TGTGCCACCAGCGGGTTAGCGGGAGGGTCAGCCAAAAACATTCAGTACTTC

v_call: TRBV28
clone_size: NA
j_call: TRBJ1-5
d_call: NA
cdr3_aa: CASTLRGWNQPQHF
cdr3_nt: TGTGCCAGCACCTTAAGGGGGTGGAATCAGCCCCAGCATTTT

v_call: TRBV5-1
clone_size: NA
j_call: TRBJ1-1
d_call: TRBD1
cdr3_aa: CASIGTGGGTEAFF
cdr3_nt: TGCGCCAGCATAGGAACAGGGGGCGGCACTGAAGCTTTCTTT

v_call: TRBV11-2
clone_size: NA
j_call: TRBJ2-3
d_call: TRBD1
cdr3_aa: CASSPRTGLDTQYF
cdr3_nt: TGTGCCAGCAGCCCCAGGACAGGGCTAGATACGCAGTATTTT

v_call: TRBV5-1
clone_size: NA
j_call: TRBJ2-1
d_call: NA
cdr3_aa: CASSLPGNSYNEQFF
cdr3_nt: TGCGCCAGCAGCTTGCCGGGAAACTCCTACAATGAGCAGTTCTTC

v_call: TRBV5-1
clone_size: NA
j_call: TRBJ1-2
d_call: NA
cdr3_aa: CASSLVGPLYGYTF
cdr3_nt: TGCGCCAGCAGCTTGGTTGGGCCCCTCTATGGCTACACCTTC

v_call: TRBV30
clone_size: NA
j_call: TRBJ2-7
d_call: TRBD2
cdr3_aa: CAWSSGGLSYEQYF
cdr3_nt: TGTGCCTGGTCGAGCGGGGGCCTCTCCTACGAGCAGTACTTC

v_call: TRBV18
clone_size: few
j_call: TRBJ1-5
d_call: NA
cdr3_aa: CASSPGRDAQPQHF
cdr3_nt: TGTGCCAGCTCACCGGGCAGGGATGCTCAGCCCCAGCATTTT

v_call: TRBV10-3
clone_size: once
j_call: TRBJ2-6
d_call: TRBD1
cdr3_aa: CAISRIPGQGTGANVLTF
cdr3_nt: TGTGCCATCAGTAGAATACCGGGACAGGGAACTGGGGCCAACGTCCTGACTTTC

v_call: TRBV6-5
clone_size: NA
j_call: TRBJ1-1
d_call: TRBD1
cdr3_aa: CASARGTGDDTEAFF
cdr3_nt: TGTGCCAGCGCCCGAGGGACAGGGGACGACACTGAAGCTTTCTTT

v_call: TRBV30
clone_size: NA
j_call: TRBJ1-1
d_call: NA
cdr3_aa: CAWSFYGNTEAFF
cdr3_nt: TGTGCCTGGAGCTTTTACGGTAACACTGAAGCTTTCTTT

v_call: TRBV7-9
clone_size: NA
j_call: TRBJ2-6
d_call: NA
cdr3_aa: CASSLGTGTRFSGANVLTF
cdr3_nt: TGTGCCAGCAGCTTAGGAACAGGGACGCGGTTCTCTGGGGCCAACGTCCTGACTTTC

v_call: TRBV27
clone_size: NA
j_call: TRBJ1-5
d_call: NA
cdr3_aa: CASSPLTDRGNQPQHF
cdr3_nt: TGTGCCAGCAGTCCCCTCACTGATCGAGGCAATCAGCCCCAGCATTTT

v_call: TRBV19
clone_size: NA
j_call: TRBJ1-1
d_call: NA
cdr3_aa: CSSSRQMNTEAFF
cdr3_nt: TGTTCCAGTAGTAGGCAGATGAACACTGAAGCTTTCTTT

v_call: TRBV5-1
clone_size: NA
j_call: TRBJ1-4
d_call: NA
cdr3_aa: CASSLVAEGEKLFF
cdr3_nt: TGCGCCAGCAGCTTGGTAGCTGAGGGTGAAAAACTGTTTTTT

v_call: TRBV27
clone_size: NA
j_call: TRBJ2-3
d_call: TRBD1
cdr3_aa: CASSLVLGGPTDTQYF
cdr3_nt: TGTGCCAGCAGTTTGGTACTAGGGGGCCCCACAGATACGCAGTATTTT

v_call: TRBV27
clone_size: NA
j_call: TRBJ2-1
d_call: NA
cdr3_aa: CASSFRDNSYNEQFF
cdr3_nt: TGTGCCAGCAGTTTCCGGGACAACTCCTACAATGAGCAGTTCTTC

v_call: TRBV5-1
clone_size: NA
j_call: TRBJ2-7
d_call: NA
cdr3_aa: CASGRGRISYEQYF
cdr3_nt: TGCGCCAGCGGAAGAGGGAGAATCTCCTACGAGCAGTACTTC

v_call: TRBV7-2
clone_size: NA
j_call: TRBJ2-3
d_call: TRBD1
cdr3_aa: CASSPKTGGEQYF
cdr3_nt: TGTGCCAGCAGCCCTAAAACAGGGGGTGAACAGTATTTT

v_call: TRBV12-3/TRBV12-4
clone_size: NA
j_call: TRBJ1-1
d_call: TRBD1
cdr3_aa: CASSLADRGSFF
cdr3_nt: TGTGCCAGCAGTTTAGCCGACAGGGGTTCTTTCTTT

v_call: TRBV19
clone_size: few
j_call: TRBJ2-1
d_call: TRBD2
cdr3_aa: CASSIWRGGSYNEQFF
cdr3_nt: TGTGCCAGTAGTATATGGCGGGGGGGCTCTTACAATGAGCAGTTCTTC

v_call: TRBV19
clone_size: NA
j_call: TRBJ1-1
d_call: NA
cdr3_aa: CASSSTVNTEAFF
cdr3_nt: TGTGCCAGTAGTTCGACAGTGAACACTGAAGCTTTCTTT

v_call: TRBV5-1
clone_size: once
j_call: TRBJ2-7
d_call: TRBD1
cdr3_aa: CASSLTGASSYEQYF
cdr3_nt: TGCGCCAGCAGCTTGACAGGGGCGAGCTCCTACGAGCAGTACTTC

v_call: TRBV18
clone_size: NA
j_call: TRBJ1-1
d_call: NA
cdr3_aa: CASSPVVNRGARGTEAFF
cdr3_nt: TGTGCCAGCTCACCGGTCGTAAATCGGGGGGCGCGGGGGACTGAAGCTTTCTTT

v_call: TRBV27
clone_size: NA
j_call: TRBJ1-1
d_call: TRBD1
cdr3_aa: CASSLNRGNTEAFF
cdr3_nt: TGTGCCAGCAGTTTGAACAGGGGGAACACTGAAGCTTTCTTT

v_call: TRBV18
clone_size: few
j_call: TRBJ2-7
d_call: NA
cdr3_aa: CASSLRGAGEYEQYF
cdr3_nt: TGTGCCAGCTCACTTAGAGGGGCAGGGGAATACGAGCAGTACTTC

v_call: TRBV27
clone_size: NA
j_call: TRBJ2-2
d_call: NA
cdr3_aa: CASSSVGAGHGELFF
cdr3_nt: TGTGCCAGCAGCTCCGTCGGGGCGGGGCACGGGGAGCTGTTTTTT

v_call: TRBV12-3/TRBV12-4
clone_size: once
j_call: TRBJ1-3
d_call: TRBD1
cdr3_aa: CASKRQGADTIYF
cdr3_nt: TGTGCCAGCAAAAGACAGGGGGCAGACACCATATATTTT

v_call: TRBV10-2
clone_size: NA
j_call: TRBJ2-7
d_call: NA
cdr3_aa: CASSDRRSSYEQYF
cdr3_nt: TGCGCCAGCAGTGACCGCCGGAGCTCCTACGAGCAGTACTTC

v_call: TRBV30
clone_size: NA
j_call: TRBJ1-3
d_call: TRBD1
cdr3_aa: CAWSLPGTASGNTIYF
cdr3_nt: TGTGCCTGGAGTCTACCCGGGACAGCCTCTGGAAACACCATATATTTT

v_call: TRBV6-5
clone_size: NA
j_call: TRBJ1-6
d_call: TRBD1
cdr3_aa: CASSYSRGQGNSPLHF
cdr3_nt: TGTGCCAGCAGTTACTCCAGGGGACAGGGTAATTCACCCCTCCACTTT

v_call: TRBV30
clone_size: NA
j_call: TRBJ1-3
d_call: NA
cdr3_aa: CAWSVWTVKDTIYF
cdr3_nt: TGTGCCTGGAGTGTGTGGACAGTCAAAGACACCATATATTTT

v_call: TRBV5-1
clone_size: NA
j_call: TRBJ1-6
d_call: NA
cdr3_aa: CASSLAWQGNNSPLHF
cdr3_nt: TGCGCCAGCAGCTTGGCCTGGCAGGGAAATAATTCACCCCTCCACTTT

v_call: TRBV2
clone_size: NA
j_call: TRBJ1-5
d_call: TRBD1
cdr3_aa: CASKITGGFNQPQHF
cdr3_nt: TGTGCCAGCAAAATCACAGGGGGCTTCAATCAGCCCCAGCATTTT

v_call: TRBV9
clone_size: NA
j_call: TRBJ1-2
d_call: TRBD1
cdr3_aa: CASSPWTGPNYGYTF
cdr3_nt: TGTGCCAGCAGCCCATGGACAGGTCCTAACTATGGCTACACCTTC

v_call: TRBV5-1
clone_size: NA
j_call: TRBJ1-6
d_call: TRBD1
cdr3_aa: CASSVQGQGGSPLHF
cdr3_nt: TGCGCCAGCAGCGTCCAGGGACAGGGAGGTTCACCCCTCCACTTT

v_call: TRBV29-1
clone_size: NA
j_call: TRBJ2-3
d_call: TRBD2
cdr3_aa: CSVLAGPTDTQYF
cdr3_nt: TGCAGCGTGTTAGCGGGGCCTACAGATACGCAGTATTTT

v_call: TRBV10-1
clone_size: NA
j_call: TRBJ2-7
d_call: TRBD2
cdr3_aa: CASSDFGLAGSYQQYF
cdr3_nt: TGCGCCAGCAGTGACTTTGGACTAGCGGGAAGTTACCAGCAGTACTTC

v_call: TRBV5-5
clone_size: NA
j_call: TRBJ2-7
d_call: NA
cdr3_aa: CASSLSASRNYEQYF
cdr3_nt: TGTGCCAGCAGCCTTAGCGCTAGCAGGAACTACGAGCAGTACTTC

v_call: TRBV19
clone_size: few
j_call: TRBJ1-5
d_call: NA
cdr3_aa: CASSIDPRRDSNQPQHF
cdr3_nt: TGTGCCAGTAGTATAGATCCCCGTCGGGATAGCAATCAGCCCCAGCATTTT

v_call: TRBV18
clone_size: NA
j_call: TRBJ2-1
d_call: TRBD2
cdr3_aa: CASAKEGLAGGSYEQFF
cdr3_nt: TGTGCCAGCGCCAAGGAGGGACTAGCGGGAGGATCGTATGAGCAGTTCTTC